This passage covers 31 T cell receptor beta chains from one sample sequenced in a study of identical twins. TCRdb independently ran MiXCR on the 5' RACE reads; one entry per CDR3 protein. Of some 760,000 distinct CDR3 sequences listed, approximately 18% are singletons. A further study also used this sample, focusing on T cells expressing NK-cell markers.

The specimen was PBMCs. Source of these receptors: a woman between 18 and 29 years old in good health.

This chain links TRBV20-1 with TRBJ2-5; D is perhaps TRBD1 or TRBD2 (5 bases each). CDR1 is DFQATT and CDR2 is SNEGSKA in the germline V gene (reference sequence). The CDR3 loop spans 14 amino acids. V was shortened by 4 bases and J by 3 bases, with 15 bases between the two germline ends. The CDR3 spells CSATGTVRKETQYF. The CDR3 DNA reads TGCAGTGCTACCGGGACCGTACGGAAAGAGACCCAGTACTTC.

The chain carries TRBV2 and TRBJ1-2; D is uncertain. Germline values: CDR1 SNHLY, CDR2 FYNNEI. Trimming took 9 bases from V and 8 from J, leaving 16 bases between them. The CDR3 length is 12 residues. The CDR3 DNA reads TGTGCCAGTGTGGCGAAAACCAAGGGCTACACCTTC. This encodes CASVAKTKGYTF.

In this sample, this clonotype turned up a few times. The chain has TRBV11-3 and TRBJ2-2; tentatively, D is TRBD1 or TRBD2 (5 bases each). The germline V gene encodes CDR1 SGHNT and CDR2 YENEEA. This CDR3 region has 15 residues. Deletions cut 3 bases from V and 2 bases from J, with 10 bases between. The CDR3 reads CASSFGASNTGELFF. CDR3 DNA sequence: TGTGCCAGCAGCTTCGGGGCTTCAAACACCGGGGAGCTGTTTTTT.

This clonotype has at least ten counts. The chain recombines TRBV7-9 with TRBJ1-6; no reliable D call. The CDR3 length is 12 residues. Deletions cut 1 base from V and 14 bases from J, with 9 bases between. Germline CDR1 SEHNR, CDR2 FQNEAQ (reference sequence). DNA for the CDR3: TGTGCCAGCAGCTTAGAATCGGGAACCCTCCACTTT. Its protein is CASSLESGTLHF.

The chain combines TRBV6-5 with TRBJ1-4; D not certain. The CDR3 consists of 13 residues. The ends were cut back, 0 bases at V and 13 bases at J, with 12 bases in the middle. The germline V gene encodes CDR1 MNHEY and CDR2 SVGAGI. The CDR3 here is CASSYSMRGPLFF. The CDR3 nucleotides read TGTGCCAGCAGTTACTCGATGAGAGGACCACTGTTTTTT.

This clonotype was picked up a small number of times. V is TRBV2 and J is TRBJ2-6, with D perhaps given as TRBD1 or TRBD2 (5 bases each). Per the germline V gene, CDR1 is SNHLY and CDR2 is FYNNEI. CDR3 size: 16 residues. V shed 7 bases and J shed 0 bases, with 13 bases lying between them. The CDR3 DNA reads as TGTGCCAGCATCCGGGACGCAGGCTCTGGGGCCAACGTCCTGACTTTC. It yields the protein CASIRDAGSGANVLTF.

The chain carries TRBV5-1 and TRBJ2-1; the D gene is possibly TRBD1 (6 bases). Deletions cut 1 base from V and 3 bases from J, with 11 bases between. Per germline, CDR1 SGHRS and CDR2 YFSETQ. CDR3 length: 15 amino acids. CDR3 protein: CASSLTGSDYNEQFF. The DNA for the CDR3 is TGCGCCAGCAGCTTGACAGGGTCGGACTACAATGAGCAGTTCTTC.

This clonotype appeared many times. This chain joins TRBV6-5 and TRBJ2-1; D ambiguous. This CDR3 contains 16 residues. Germline lookup yields CDR1 MNHEY and CDR2 SVGAGI. With 2 bases removed from V and 2 bases from J, the gap between germline ends came to 13 bases. The CDR3 sequence is CASSYDRAAAYNEQFF. DNA of the CDR3: TGTGCCAGCAGTTACGATAGGGCAGCAGCCTACAATGAGCAGTTCTTC.

V is TRBV11-2 and J is TRBJ2-7, with 9 positions matching TRBD1. J lost 1 base, V lost 4 bases, and 11 bases had no gene match. Looked up from germline, CDR1 is SGHAT and CDR2 is FQNNGV. The CDR3 is 17 residues long. CDR3 bases: TGTGCCAGCAGCTCCCCCACCGGGACAGGGCATTCCTACGAGCAGTACTTC. Translation: CASSSPTGTGHSYEQYF.

This clonotype was recorded a few times. This rearrangement joins TRBV5-1 to TRBJ2-2, with D maybe TRBD1 (5 bases). The CDR3 has 12 amino acids. V lost 1 base, J lost 7 bases, and 5 bases lay in between. Germline V lookup: CDR1 SGHRS, CDR2 YFSETQ. The CDR3 DNA reads TGCGCCAGCAGCTTGACAGGCGGGGAGCTGTTTTTT. Encoded protein: CASSLTGGELFF.

The chain links TRBV9 to TRBJ2-3; no definite D call. This CDR3 spans 14 amino acids. Germline V gene data show CDR1 as SGDLS and CDR2 as YYNGEE. Trimming removed 4 bases from V and 2 bases from J, with 11 bases in between. The CDR3 region has the DNA TGTGCCAGCAGCTTTAGACTTGTCACAGATACGCAGTATTTT. Translation: CASSFRLVTDTQYF.

This clonotype was seen a few times. V usage is TRBV6-1 and J usage is TRBJ2-1, with 8 bases matching TRBD2. From germline, CDR1 is MNHNS and CDR2 SASEGT. CDR3 size: 15 residues. The junction had 13 bases not matched to a gene; V was cut back by 9 bases and J by 6 bases. The CDR3 region has the DNA TGTGCCAGTTACCCCTTAGCGGGATTTAGCAATGAGCAGTTCTTC. Protein sequence: CASYPLAGFSNEQFF.

The V gene is TRBV20-1, the J gene TRBJ2-3; D remains unclear. This CDR3 comprises 13 residues. V gave up 5 bases and J gave up 7 bases, with 16 bases separating them. Germline CDR1 reads DFQATT; CDR2 reads SNEGSKA (reference sequence). The CDR3 spells CSAPPEAPHTQYF. CDR3 DNA: TGCAGTGCTCCGCCTGAAGCTCCCCATACGCAGTATTTT.

This clonotype was counted a few times. J is TRBJ2-1 and V is TRBV7-9; TRBD1 aligns across 7 bases. CDR3 length: 16 residues. After removal of 6 bases from V and 5 bases from J, the junction contained 13 bases not matched to a gene. Looked up from germline, CDR1 is SEHNR and CDR2 is FQNEAQ (reference sequence). The CDR3 protein is CASRPNRGGWDNEQFF. Written as DNA, the CDR3 is TGTGCCAGCAGACCCAACAGGGGCGGGTGGGACAATGAGCAGTTCTTC.

This clonotype was seen more than once but under ten times. This chain joins TRBV29-1 and TRBJ1-4; D may be TRBD1 (6 bases). The CDR3 contains 14 residues. Trimming left V 7 bases short and J 8 bases short, with 20 bases between. Germline CDR1 is SQVTM and CDR2 is ANQGSEA. The CDR3 protein is CSASSRGANEKLFF. Written as DNA, the CDR3 is TGCAGCGCCTCATCACGGGGGGCAAACGAAAAACTGTTTTTT.

Only a few counts were recorded for this clonotype. The chain carries TRBV12-3 or TRBV12-4 and TRBJ2-1; 8 bases line up with TRBD2. V was pared by 6 bases and J by 15 bases, with 10 bases of the junction left unmatched. CDR3 size: 12 residues. The CDR3 here is CASRSRAGAWFF. The CDR3 DNA reads as TGTGCCAGCAGATCACGAGCGGGAGCATGGTTCTTC.

The table lists this clonotype with a few counts. The chain uses TRBV6-2 or TRBV6-3 and TRBJ2-1; 10 bases are a match to TRBD2. Losses at the gene ends were 5 bases for V and 7 bases for J; bases not matched to a gene: 5. CDR1 MNHEY and CDR2 SVGEGT come from the germline V gene. The CDR3 extends over 14 amino acids. The CDR3 DNA is TGTGCCAGCAGTATCGGACTAGCGGATAATGAGCAGTTCTTC. It specifies CASSIGLADNEQFF.

This sequence joins TRBV9 and TRBJ2-5; 8 bases are shared with TRBD2. The germline CDR1 and CDR2 sequences are SGDLS and YYNGEE. Losses at the gene ends were 4 bases for V and 3 bases for J; bases not matched to a gene: 5. This CDR3 is 14 amino acids long. The CDR3 nucleotides read TGTGCCAGCAGCCTCGGGGGGGGTAAAGAGACCCAGTACTTC. Amino acid sequence: CASSLGGGKETQYF.

This clonotype showed up many times. The V and J genes are TRBV12-3 or TRBV12-4 and TRBJ2-2; D is uncertain. This CDR3 comprises 14 residues. V was shortened by 5 bases and J by 0 bases, with 7 bases between the two germline ends. The DNA for the CDR3 is TGTGCCAGCAGTCGAATTTCGAACACCGGGGAGCTGTTTTTT. Its translation: CASSRISNTGELFF.

The V and J genes are TRBV12-3 or TRBV12-4 and TRBJ1-6, with D possibly TRBD1 on 5 matching bases. The CDR3 has 13 residues. Between the trimmed V and J ends, which lost 6 bases and 14 bases, there was a span of 17 bases. The chain's CDR3 is CASSLGARAALHF. The CDR3 coding sequence is TGTGCCAGCAGCCTAGGGGCGCGAGCGGCCCTCCACTTT.

Note on this clonotype: A read error may produce the germline difference seen at one junction end. The rearrangement joins TRBV7-9 to TRBJ1-2; 9 bases line up with TRBD1. From germline, CDR1 is SEHNR and CDR2 FQNEAQ (reference sequence). The CDR3 spans 15 residues. CDR3 DNA sequence: TGTTCCAGCAGCTTCCGGACAGGGGAAGACTATGGCTACACCTTC. Amino acids: CSSSFRTGEDYGYTF.

The chain links TRBV7-8 to TRBJ2-1; a weak D match, TRBD2 (6 bases). The germline gives CDR1 SGHVS, CDR2 FQNEAQ. V was clipped by 5 bases and J by 7 bases, with 18 bases between them. The length of the CDR3 is 15 residues. CDR3 protein: CASSHRRAPGNEQFF. The CDR3 DNA reads as TGTGCCAGCAGCCACCGGAGGGCCCCCGGAAATGAGCAGTTCTTC.

This clonotype occurred a few times. The chain employs TRBV27 and TRBJ2-3; D is unclear. CDR3 length: 15 amino acids. The ends were cut back, 5 bases at V and 5 bases at J, with 17 bases in the middle. Per germline, CDR1 MNHEY and CDR2 SMNVEV (reference sequence). In DNA form, the CDR3 reads TGTGCCAGCAGTATAACCCGTCTCGCGGTAGATACGCAGTATTTT. This translates into CASSITRLAVDTQYF.

This sequence joins TRBV5-1 and TRBJ2-5, with TRBD2 matching 14 bases. After removal of 4 bases from V and 3 bases from J, the junction contained 8 bases not matched to a gene. This CDR3 spans 17 amino acids. Germline V CDR1 and CDR2: SGHRS, YFSETQ. The CDR3 DNA reads as TGCGCCAGCAGCCGAGGCCCGACTAGCGGGGGGGAAGAGACCCAGTACTTC. Its protein product is CASSRGPTSGGEETQYF.

This clonotype turned up a few times. This chain connects TRBV25-1 to TRBJ2-1; 10 bases are a match to TRBD2. The CDR3 is made up of 16 amino acids. V was pared by 4 bases and J by 4 bases, with 7 bases of the junction left unmatched. CDR1 MGHDK and CDR2 SYGVNS come from the germline V gene. This CDR3 reads CASSVLAGDNYNEQFF. CDR3 nucleotide sequence: TGTGCCAGCAGTGTTCTAGCGGGGGACAATTACAATGAGCAGTTCTTC. The variable domain in full, with the rest retrieved from reference TRBV25-1 and TRBJ2-1, is EADIYQTPRYLVIGTGKKITLECSQTMGHDKMYWYQQDPGMELHLIHYSYGVNSTEKGDLSSESTVSRIRTEHFPLTLESARPSHTSQYLCASSVLAGDNYNEQFFGPGTRLTVL.

This clonotype was observed at least ten times. The junction departs from the called germline gene at one end, perhaps through a read error. The genes are TRBV7-7 and TRBJ1-5; tentative D call: TRBD1 (6 bases). Germline CDR1 and CDR2: SSHAT and FNYEAQ (reference sequence). There are 16 residues in the CDR3. The CDR3 protein is CASSAEVPGGNQPQHF. CDR3 DNA: TGTGCTAGCAGCGCCGAGGTACCAGGGGGCAATCAGCCCCAGCATTTT.

The chain carries TRBV11-2 and TRBJ2-1; 10 bases agree with TRBD2. CDR3 length equals 16 residues. The J segment lost 2 bases and the V segment lost 6 bases, leaving 7 bases of the junction unmatched. Germline V gene data show CDR1 as SGHAT and CDR2 as FQNNGV. The CDR3 DNA reads TGTGCCAGCAGGCTTACAGCGGGAGGGCCCTACAATGAGCAGTTCTTC. It translates to CASRLTAGGPYNEQFF. Supplemented by reference TRBV11-2 and TRBJ2-1, the full variable domain reads EAGVAQSPRYKIIEKRQSVAFWCNPISGHATLYWYQQILGQGPKLLIQFQNNGVVDDSQLPKDRFSAERLKGVDSTLKIQPAKLEDSAVYLCASRLTAGGPYNEQFFGPGTRLTVL.

This sequence joins TRBV10-3 and TRBJ2-3, with TRBD2 matching 8 bases. The germline V gene has CDR1 ENHRY and CDR2 SYGVKD. CDR3 size: 16 residues. V was pared by 10 bases and J by 0 bases, with 12 bases of the junction left unmatched. In nucleotides, the CDR3 is TGTGCCACCGGGGGGGATTTTGTCGGGAGCACAGATACGCAGTATTTT. It yields the protein CATGGDFVGSTDTQYF.

The chain is built from TRBV12-3 or TRBV12-4 and TRBJ1-2; D is possibly TRBD1 (5 bases). This CDR3 is 12 amino acids long. Trimming took off 3 bases at V and 8 bases at J, with 10 bases between the two ends. CDR3 in DNA: TGTGCCAGCAGTTTCGGGGGGTTGGGCTACACCTTC. As protein: CASSFGGLGYTF.

In this sample, this clonotype turned up a few times. The genes are TRBV5-1 and TRBJ2-7; a possible D gene is TRBD2 (6 bases). This CDR3 is built from 13 residues. The V gene lost 3 bases and the J gene lost 8 bases, with 15 bases spanning the gap. From germline, CDR1 is SGHRS and CDR2 YFSETQ. The CDR3 region has the DNA TGCGCCAGCAGCTCCTCGGGAGAAGGGAAGCAGTACTTC. This codes for CASSSSGEGKQYF.

This clonotype has a handful of counts. J is TRBJ2-7 and V is TRBV20-1, with D perhaps assigned TRBD1 or TRBD2 (6 bases each). The CDR3 covers 14 residues. CDR1 and CDR2 from the germline V gene are DFQATT and SNEGSKA (reference sequence). The V gene lost 3 bases and the J gene lost 0 bases, with 12 bases spanning the gap. DNA of the CDR3: TGCAGTGCTAGCGGGGGCTTGGGCTCCTACGAGCAGTACTTC. It codes for CSASGGLGSYEQYF.